This T cell receptor beta chain is drawn from a study of beta chain features in type 1 diabetes. Study information: Comparable age, gender and cell yields were observed in patients relative to healthy donors. Regarding the study as a whole: Diminished insertions and augmented deletions at VDJ junctions characterized type 1 diabetes patients. Shorter TCRB CDR3s, moderately but significantly so, marked every one of the four CD4+ subsets in Type 1 diabetes patients. Patients and controls would be equally affected if PCR favored shorter templates.

The investigators reverse transcribed all of the isolated RNA, so they sequenced expressed TCRB transcripts. Assay used: immunoSEQ multiplex PCR; TCRdb lists only in-frame clones, some missing. Here the sample spans 140,000 to 150,000 clones, around 51% being singletons. About this clone: Its specificity is unknown.

From germline, CDR1 is SGDLS and CDR2 YYNGEE. This CDR3 is 15 amino acids long. V dropped 0 bases and J dropped 4; count of bases not matched to a gene: 5. The chain employs TRBV9 and TRBJ1-2, with 8 nucleotides matching TRBD1. Sequenced material: Tregs from blood. The TCR sequence derives from a man aged 18 to 35 in good health. The CDR3 DNA is TGTGCCAGCAGCGTAGTTCCGACAGGGGCCTATGGCTACACCTTC. Translated, it gives CASSVVPTGAYGYTF. Full variable domain (remainder filled in from reference TRBV9 and TRBJ1-2): DSGVTQTPKHLITATGQRVTLRCSPRSGDLSVYWYQQSLDQGLQFLIQYYNGEERAKGNILERFSAQQFPDLHSELNLSSLELGDSALYFCASSVVPTGAYGYTFGSGTRLTVV.